What follows describes a single T cell receptor beta chain. This clone was counted ten times or more. It has no known antigen specificity. Qualities for individual bases were not recorded, and no much larger clone is one base off. The sample belongs to a study of cytomegalovirus exposure and HLA in healthy donors (dated by TCRdb to the late 2010s). Study-wide context: According to an earlier analysis of several hundred of the donors, some 180 million T cells yielded over 100 million unique TCR beta sequences and approximately 300 Gb of sequence data. In an earlier analysis of a few hundred of the donors, high-throughput TCR beta sequencing was used to judge whether each TCR beta V gene segment behaved as functional or pseudogenic. Along with the roughly 670-subject first cohort, a separate validation cohort of 120 different subjects was used. The study used immunosequencing to profile the T cell repertoires of 666 subjects and linked those repertoires to cytomegalovirus serostatus. The study aimed to test whether signatures of past pathogen exposure could be identified by cataloging public T cell receptors. Roughly 5 DR-DQ haplotypes were handled as single units for association and clustering because linkage in the cohort was strong. Typing coverage differed by locus: A, B, C, DRB1 and DQB1 were typed in about 629-640 donors, DQA1 in 500 to 550, DPA1 in 600 to 610, and DPB1 in around 490. Among roughly 400 genotyped donors of the cohort, an average of approximately 220,000 unique TCR beta nucleotide sequences was sequenced per donor, of which approximately 18% were non-productive. Approximately 310 gigabases of sequencing data and tens of millions of unique TCR sequences were included in an early release covering several hundred HLA-typed donors. The study combined high-throughput TCR immunosequencing, statistical association of individual TCRs with disease status, and machine learning to predict cytomegalovirus infection status. A later genetic analysis took genome-wide SNP genotypes for about three fifths of the roughly 700 donors and used that subset as a discovery cohort. A later analysis re-examined previously published TCR beta repertoires from around 670 donors and added high-resolution HLA genotyping to investigate patterns of TCR occurrence. All discovery cohort repertoires had been generated on a single sequencing platform. HLA typing covered class I and class II loci at four-digit resolution. Donor age, sex, ethnicity and CMV serostatus were collected together with the repertoire data. The genetic ancestry cluster associated with self-reported Caucasian donors included 80% to 90% of the 398 genotyped donors. The later analysis used no new phenotypic data to find candidate immune exposures, relying instead on TCR beta sequences and their occurrence across donors. Study-wide conclusions, independent of this receptor: A later analysis found that HLA-associated TCR beta chains were more clonally expanded and had lower generation probabilities than equally common non-associated chains. Correlated functional status among segregating V segments might be attributable to linkage disequilibrium, but an unknown experimental factor could not be ruled out. In the study, around 160 TCR beta chains were listed as associated with cytomegalovirus. A group of highly shared sequence variants was considered likely to be a technical artifact of the sequencing pipeline. A later genetic analysis reported fewer N-insertions in productive TCRs among donors in an Asian-associated ancestry cluster than the roughly 650-donor mean. Because the 87-base-pair reads could not distinguish some IMGT-functional V segments, including TRBV6-2 and TRBV6-3, those segments were excluded. Most TCR sequences were observed very rarely across donors, whereas some public TCRs were present in many individuals. In a later analysis, TCR association rates were found to vary across HLA loci, with the most associated TCRs seen for DRB1 alleles and the fewest for HLA-C alleles. A further reported finding was that TCR beta sequences accurately predicted the HLA-A and HLA-B alleles for most subjects in the first cohort. Assigning TCR associations to individual alleles was difficult when HLA alleles, especially DR and DQ, strongly co-occurred. A later analysis associated approximately 17,000 TCR beta sequences with specific HLA alleles at a false discovery rate of 0.05. Broadly in line with IMGT annotations, most TCR beta V segments showed up in productive rearrangements about 90% or about 30% of the time in an earlier analysis of approximately 600 of the donors. The cohort was sequenced for TCR beta chains only, and without alpha or paired-chain data the features that could be detected were limited. Three of the identified cytomegalovirus-associated TCR beta chains were confirmed in vitro to be specific for cytomegalovirus antigens. In a later analysis, most CMV-associated TCR beta chains were found to appear HLA-restricted, with HLA associations seemingly driven largely by CMV exposure. V-gene and J-gene trimming of TCR beta chains was associated with a missense DCLRE1C variant in a later genetic analysis, and the association was replicated in an independent cohort. According to the authors, the approach could potentially be generalized to other disease states and immunological phenotypes. The presence/absence analyses assumed that sequencing depth was roughly uniform across donors, and that assumption may not be true. Because counts were too low, approximately 18 rarely observed V segments, including chromosome 9 orphons, were excluded from the earlier analysis of 587 of the donors. A later analysis reported that several top co-occurrence clusters appeared linked to parvovirus B19, influenza, CMV and Epstein-Barr virus. CMV serostatus was the only immune exposure information available for the cohort. Because HLA typing was unavailable for some donors at each locus, only the typed subset was used in association tests. Cytomegalovirus status was reported to be diagnosed by the classifier with high specificity and sensitivity in both the original and validation cohorts.

V is shortened by 0 bases, J by 6 bases, and the region joining them spans 15 bases. According to the germline V gene, CDR1 reads LGHNA and CDR2 reads YSLEER. The CDR3 spans 16 residues, from the cysteine through the phenylalanine. Of all the DNA, just the CDR3 is kept, 48 bases in frame from base 1. Library generation was performed with the immunoSEQ multiplex PCR assay. The multiplex PCR relied on a mix of 60 forward primers for TCR Vbeta segments and 13 reverse primers for TCR Jbeta segments. A multiplex PCR assay on genomic DNA amplified the CDR3 region of rearranged TCR beta genes. The Illumina HiSeq System was used to sequence the amplified TCR beta libraries as 87-base-pair reads. Per the original workflow: A later analysis tallied 75 million to 95 million unique TCR beta chains across the 700 or so repertoires, and some 12 million of those chains were shared by two or more donors. Raw reads were error-corrected and collapsed into unique sequences by a nearest-neighbor algorithm in which closely related sequences were merged to remove PCR and sequencing errors. Alignment of CDR3 sequences to IMGT reference sequences was used to assign V, D and J gene segments. Each retained sequence needed at least a six-nucleotide match to both a V gene segment and a J gene segment. Rearrangements were called productive when the CDR3 lacked stop codons and stayed in frame with V and J; all others were non-productive. CDR3 was defined by IMGT convention, running from the second conserved V-encoded cysteine to the conserved J-encoded phenylalanine. Sequences without an unambiguous match to a single V gene segment were excluded from the earlier analysis of 450 to 750 of the donors. An earlier analysis of over 450 of the donors classified V segments as functional when productive rearrangements were above 56.7% and as segregating when the standard deviation between donors was above 5%. A statistical classification framework was built for diagnosing cytomegalovirus status from the catalog of TCR beta chain sequences. In a later analysis, TCR nucleotide sequences were compared against IMGT/GENE-DB human TR gene sequences so that V and J genes could be assigned. The TCRdist pipeline was used in a later analysis to assign CDR3 sequences and most-parsimonious VDJ recombination scenarios. In a later analysis, each TCR beta chain was defined by its CDR3 amino acid sequence together with its V-gene family, and reads lacking a unique V-gene family were excluded. To address suspected cross-contamination and a sequencing artifact, a later analysis removed 550 to 750 highly shared, low-generation-probability nucleotide sequences. In a later analysis, a clonal expansion index was calculated for each public chain from normalized within-repertoire ranks of inferred template counts. In a later analysis, generation probabilities were computed with a VDJ recombination model fitted to out-of-frame rearrangements, and the resulting probabilities were checked against IGoR. In a later analysis, hypergeometric tests were used to score TCR-TCR, TCR-HLA and TCR-CMV co-occurrence, with a repertoire-size bias correction applied to TCR pairs. In a later analysis, false discovery rates were estimated by permuting HLA or CMV assignments 20 times. In a later analysis, co-occurring TCRs were grouped using DBSCAN, and TCRdist sequence similarity was added for clustering within HLA-allele-positive subsets. For co-occurrence clustering, repertoires with fewer than 30,000 or more than 120,000 public chains were excluded, along with five repertoires with anomalous nucleotide sharing. The table was pulled from immuneACCESS by TCRdb, which kept in-frame rearrangements only. Such tables lose some clones; where checked, under half of the loss comes from unresolved V genes, and the rest has no known cause. The V and J calls and clone size were taken over from that table, and D and trimming were inferred from the DNA. This sample comprises 150,000 to 200,000 clones, over 80% of them detected only once. The ten most abundant clones make up approximately 2% of the sample.

In total, about 650 healthy bone marrow donors made up the cohort. At the time of sampling, all cohort members were nominally healthy, though unrecorded immune exposures were likely present. Of the approximately 700 cohort members, about 290 had a positive CMV serostatus and just over 350 had a negative one, while no CMV serostatus was recorded for the donor. A peripheral blood sample was collected from each donor, and TCR beta sequencing was performed on peripheral blood mononuclear cells. Genomic DNA was extracted from the blood cell samples with the Qiagen DNeasy Blood Extraction Kit. Sequenced input: PBMCs. Recombination connected TRBV4-3 to TRBJ2-4; tentative D gene TRBD1, with 6 bases matching. The sequence was obtained from a human donor in good health. In nucleotides, the sequence is TGCGCCAGCAGCCAAGATCCTCCACAGGGCGCAAACATTCAGTACTTC. Translated, this is CASSQDPPQGANIQYF.